This passage covers 26 T cell receptor beta chains from one sample sequenced in a study of blood T cell repertoires in COVID-19. Produced via immunoSEQ multiplex PCR; TCRdb's table is partial and in-frame only. Among 150,000 to 200,000 clones listed, roughly four fifths were seen once. The sequenced material came from peripheral blood. The receptors here all came from a woman aged 70-85 years with COVID-19, enrolled during active disease.

J is TRBJ1-1 and V is TRBV11-2; possible D gene TRBD1, 5 bases. The CDR3 is 14 amino acids. The germline V gene encodes CDR1 SGHAT and CDR2 FQNNGV. With 2 bases removed from V and 4 bases from J, the gap between germline ends came to 11 bases. CDR3 loop: CASSLNRGSTEAFF. The CDR3 DNA reads as TGTGCCAGCAGCTTAAATAGGGGTAGCACTGAAGCTTTCTTT.

This chain connects TRBV4-1 to TRBJ1-1, with D maybe TRBD1 (6 bases). The V and J ends lost 1 base and 5 bases respectively, with 14 bases between them. The CDR3 runs to 15 residues. Germline assignment: CDR1 MGHRA and CDR2 YSYEKL. The DNA of the CDR3 is TGCGCCAGCAGCCAAGCCTTCGGGGGGCAAACTGAAGCTTTCTTT. This codes for CASSQAFGGQTEAFF.

V usage is TRBV18 and J usage is TRBJ2-5; the D gene is possibly TRBD1 (6 bases). This CDR3 comprises 17 residues. Germline V CDR1 and CDR2: KGHSH, LQKENI. Trimming shortened V by 2 bases and J by 5 bases, and 21 bases separated the two germline ends. In DNA form, the CDR3 reads TGTGCCAGCTCACCAGTTGGGACACTCGCTGGGCACGAGACCCAGTACTTC. Translated: CASSPVGTLAGHETQYF.

The chain is built from TRBV7-6 and TRBJ2-7, with D uncertain. The germline V and J ends were trimmed by 1 base and 2 bases, with 9 bases remaining between them. The CDR3 is 14 amino acids. CDR1 SGHVS and CDR2 FNYEAQ come from the germline V gene. CDR3 protein: CASSLGTDTYEQYF. The CDR3 bases are TGTGCCAGCAGCTTAGGTACAGATACCTACGAGCAGTACTTC.

This chain uses TRBV19 with TRBJ2-7; TRBD2 matches 10 bases. The V gene end was trimmed by 10 bases and the J gene end by 9 bases; junction bases not matched to a gene: 12. This CDR3 contains 13 residues. The germline V gene encodes CDR1 LNHDA and CDR2 SQIVND (reference sequence). The DNA of the CDR3 is TGTGCCACCTCCCCTAGCGGGAGAGGGACGCAGTACTTC. Translated, it gives CATSPSGRGTQYF.

This chain links TRBV19 with TRBJ1-1, with D possibly matching TRBD1 (6 bases). V lost 6 bases to trimming and J lost 1 base, with 12 bases between them. Looked up from germline, CDR1 is LNHDA and CDR2 is SQIVND (reference sequence). The CDR3 is 14 residues long. This CDR3 is CASRPRGANTEAFF. The DNA for the CDR3 is TGTGCCAGTAGGCCCAGGGGTGCGAACACTGAAGCTTTCTTT.

This chain links TRBV7-9 with TRBJ1-3; a weak D match, TRBD1 (5 bases). V was pared by 5 bases and J by 2 bases, with 13 bases between. This CDR3 is 15 amino acids long. Germline CDR1 is SEHNR and CDR2 is FQNEAQ (reference sequence). CDR3 in amino acids: CASSPDTLTGNTIYF. The CDR3 coding sequence is TGTGCCAGCAGCCCGGACACCTTAACTGGAAACACCATATATTTT.

The chain has TRBV19 and TRBJ2-1, with TRBD2 matching 9 bases. Germline-derived CDR1 and CDR2 are LNHDA and SQIVND (reference sequence). V gave up 5 bases and J gave up 9 bases; unmatched junction bases: 11. The CDR3 consists of 15 residues. CDR3 DNA: TGTGCCAGTAGTCCCCTAGCGGGATCTTACGGTGAGCAGTTCTTC. It specifies CASSPLAGSYGEQFF.

This clone appeared a few times. The CDR3 region has the DNA TGTGCCAGCAGTATATGGACAAGACTGAACACTGAAGCTTTCTTT. Protein sequence: CASSIWTRLNTEAFF. The V gene is TRBV27, the J gene TRBJ1-1, with a possible D match to TRBD1 (5 bases). CDR1 is MNHEY, CDR2 SMNVEV, per germline (reference sequence). The CDR3 is 15 residues long. Deletions cut 5 bases from V and 0 bases from J, with 13 bases between.

The V and J genes are TRBV27 and TRBJ1-2; 11 nucleotides match TRBD1. Germline trimming cut 5 bases from V and 3 bases from J; bases unmatched to any gene: 8. Germline CDR1 MNHEY, CDR2 SMNVEV (reference sequence). This CDR3 has 16 amino acids. CDR3 protein: CASSLRDRGIYYGYTF. The CDR3 nucleotides are TGTGCCAGCAGTCTCCGGGACAGGGGGATATACTATGGCTACACCTTC.

This rearrangement joins TRBV4-1 to TRBJ2-7, with TRBD2 as a possible D gene (6 bases). The CDR3 loop spans 14 amino acids. V dropped 0 bases and J dropped 2 bases, with 8 bases sitting between them. Germline V gene sequence: CDR1 MGHRA, CDR2 YSYEKL. The CDR3 DNA follows: TGCGCCAGCAGCCAAGATGGCGGGACCTACGAGCAGTACTTC. Translation: CASSQDGGTYEQYF.

This chain links TRBV5-1 with TRBJ1-1; a possible D gene is TRBD1 (6 bases). Germline V gene lookup returns CDR1 SGHRS and CDR2 YFSETQ. V shed 0 bases and J shed 4 bases, with 10 bases lying between them. The length of the CDR3 is 14 residues. CDR3 sequence (DNA): TGCGCCAGCAGCTTGGACAGGGAGGGCACTGAAGCTTTCTTT. Translated, it gives CASSLDREGTEAFF.

The V and J genes are TRBV25-1 and TRBJ2-5, with no clear D. The length of the CDR3 is 14 residues. Germline lookup yields CDR1 MGHDK and CDR2 SYGVNS. V was trimmed by 3 bases and J by 2 bases, leaving 10 bases between them. CDR3 protein: CASSELGIQETQYF. The DNA for the CDR3 is TGTGCCAGCAGTGAGCTAGGTATACAAGAGACCCAGTACTTC.

V gene TRBV29-1 combines with J gene TRBJ2-5; D possibly corresponds to TRBD2 (5 bases). The CDR3 totals 11 residues. Trimming took off 4 bases at V and 3 bases at J, with 6 bases between the two ends. The V gene's germline CDR1 is SQVTM and CDR2 ANQGSEA. For the CDR3, the DNA is TGCAGCGTTGTCGGGGAAGAGACCCAGTACTTC. Its protein product is CSVVGEETQYF. Together with reference TRBV29-1 and TRBJ2-5, the CDR3 gives the full variable domain: SAVISQKPSRDICQRGTSLTIQCQVDSQVTMMFWYRQQPGQSLTLIATANQGSEATYESGFVIDKFPISRPNLTFSTLTVSNMSPEDSSIYLCSVVGEETQYFGPGTRLLVL.

This chain joins TRBV7-2 and TRBJ1-1, with unresolved D. V was shortened by 4 bases and J by 2 bases, with 23 bases between the two germline ends. This CDR3 comprises 18 residues. The germline V gene has CDR1 SGHTA and CDR2 FQGNSA. Here the CDR3 reads CASSSFPRVAGSNTEAFF. CDR3 DNA sequence: TGTGCCAGCAGCTCCTTCCCGAGGGTGGCGGGAAGCAACACTGAAGCTTTCTTT.

The V and J genes are TRBV6-6 and TRBJ2-3, with D perhaps matching TRBD2 (7 bases). The V end was cut by 5 bases, the J end by 1 base, with 19 bases between. The CDR3 runs to 17 residues. CDR1 is MNHNY, CDR2 SVGAGI, per germline (reference sequence). The CDR3 sequence is CASSRGGGTSGTDTQYF. CDR3 bases: TGTGCCAGCAGTCGAGGGGGAGGGACCTCCGGCACAGATACGCAGTATTTT.

The rearrangement links TRBV27 to TRBJ1-6; the D is unclear. Trimming took off 8 bases at V and 7 bases at J, with 6 bases between the two ends. Germline loops: CDR1 MNHEY, CDR2 SMNVEV (reference sequence). CDR3 length: 11 amino acids. CDR3 nucleotides: TGTGCCAGCGGCACGAATTCACCCCTCCACTTT. Its translation: CASGTNSPLHF.

The J gene is TRBJ2-7, the V gene TRBV19; D is possibly TRBD1 (5 bases). Trimming removed 0 bases from V and 1 base from J, with 10 bases in between. Germline CDR1 reads LNHDA; CDR2 reads SQIVND (reference sequence). The CDR3 has 15 amino acids. CDR3 residues: CASSIDRQPSYEQYF. DNA for the CDR3: TGTGCCAGTAGTATAGATCGACAGCCATCCTACGAGCAGTACTTC. Variable domain in full (rest from reference TRBV19 and TRBJ2-7): DGGITQSPKYLFRKEGQNVTLSCEQNLNHDAMYWYRQDPGQGLRLIYYSQIVNDFQKGDIAEGYSVSREKKESFPLTVTSAQKNPTAFYLCASSIDRQPSYEQYFGPGTRLTVT.

This clone turned up a few times. The chain couples TRBV21-1 to TRBJ2-7; the DNA was not compared with TRBD1, the D call given in the table. TRBV21-1 is described as a pseudogene. The CDR3 spans 14 residues. CDR3 nucleotides: TGTGCCAGCAGCAAAGCACGACAGGGCTACGAGCAGTACTTC. It is translated as CASSKARQGYEQYF.

The chain carries TRBV6-6 and TRBJ2-1; 13 bases align to TRBD2. The CDR3 consists of 20 residues. CDR1 and CDR2 from the germline V gene are MNHNY and SVGAGI (reference sequence). The V gene end was trimmed by 5 bases and the J gene end by 2 bases; junction bases not matched to a gene: 15. This chain's CDR3 is CASSRLTGTSGIHAYNEQFF. In DNA form, the CDR3 reads TGTGCCAGCAGTCGACTGACCGGGACTAGCGGGATCCACGCCTACAATGAGCAGTTCTTC.

The chain carries TRBV9 and TRBJ2-1, with TRBD2 matching 16 bases. J gave up 8 bases and V 2 bases, and 4 bases lay outside the gene matches. The length of the CDR3 is 16 residues. Germline CDR1 SGDLS, CDR2 YYNGEE. CDR3 in amino acids: CASSVSGTSGRDEQFF. In nucleotides, the CDR3 is TGTGCCAGCAGCGTCTCCGGGACTAGCGGGAGGGATGAGCAGTTCTTC.

The chain carries TRBV11-3 and TRBJ1-4; 8 bases fit TRBD1. This CDR3 region has 15 residues. Per the germline V gene, CDR1 is SGHNT and CDR2 is YENEEA. Trimming cost V 4 bases and J 7 bases; bases outside gene matches: 8. CDR3 nucleotide sequence: TGTGCCAGCAGCTCCCCAGGGGGCACGGGTGAAAAACTGTTTTTT. Its protein is CASSSPGGTGEKLFF. Together with reference TRBV11-3 and TRBJ1-4, the CDR3 gives the full variable domain: EAGVVQSPRYKIIEKKQPVAFWCNPISGHNTLYWYLQNLGQGPELLIRYENEEAVDDSQLPKDRFSAERLKGVDSTLKIQPAELGDSAVYLCASSSPGGTGEKLFFGSGTQLSVL.

The chain is built from TRBV5-1 and TRBJ2-3; the D gene is possibly TRBD2 (6 bases). Looked up from germline, CDR1 is SGHRS and CDR2 is YFSETQ. The CDR3 totals 13 residues. The V end was cut by 6 bases, the J end by 1 base, with 9 bases between. The CDR3 region is CASNRERTDTQYF. Here the CDR3 DNA reads TGCGCCAGCAACCGGGAGCGCACAGATACGCAGTATTTT.

The J gene is TRBJ2-7, the V gene TRBV30, with D hard to call. The CDR3 is 14 amino acids. Looked up from germline, CDR1 is GTSNPN and CDR2 is SVGIG (reference sequence). Deletions cut 4 bases from V and 0 bases from J, with 13 bases between. DNA of the CDR3: TGTGCCTGGAATTATCAGGCAGCCTCCTACGAGCAGTACTTC. Amino acid sequence: CAWNYQAASYEQYF. The full variable domain, its missing parts supplied by reference TRBV30 and TRBJ2-7, is SQTIHQWPATLVQPVGSPLSLECTVEGTSNPNLYWYRQAAGRGLQLLFYSVGIGQISSEVPQNLSASRPQDRQFILSSKKLLLSDSGFYLCAWNYQAASYEQYFGPGTRLTVT.

The chain employs TRBV4-1 and TRBJ2-3, with TRBD2 identical over 7 bases. The junction had 20 bases not matched to a gene; V was cut back by 6 bases and J by 2 bases. Germline V gene data show CDR1 as MGHRA and CDR2 as YSYEKL. This CDR3 is 19 amino acids long. The CDR3, as DNA: TGCGCCAGCAGTCGAAGATCTAACCAAGCGGGGATTTACACAGATACGCAGTATTTT. Its protein product is CASSRRSNQAGIYTDTQYF.

The V and J genes are TRBV30 and TRBJ1-2; 11 bases fit TRBD1. This CDR3 spans 14 amino acids. CDR1 and CDR2 from the germline V gene are GTSNPN and SVGIG (reference sequence). V shed 3 bases and J 2 bases; nucleotides not matched to a gene: 2. CDR3 sequence reads: CAWSGTGGNYGYTF. CDR3 sequence (DNA): TGTGCCTGGAGCGGGACAGGGGGGAACTATGGCTACACCTTC.